Following are 3 T cell receptor beta chains from one sample sequenced in a study of control samples from healthy donors and cancer patients. Repertoires were generated with immunoSEQ multiplex PCR, while TCRdb's copy carries only in-frame clones and drops some. The sample lists some 170,000 clones; over 95% were seen once. The sequenced sample consisted of blood. The source of these receptors is a woman aged 30 to 39 in good health.

Regarding this clone: The junction and the germline gene differ at one end; a read error may be behind it. The genes are TRBV7-7 and TRBJ2-2; 11 nucleotides match TRBD1. From germline, CDR1 is SSHAT and CDR2 FNYEAQ (reference sequence). This CDR3 region has 16 residues. This CDR3 reads CASSLGQGANTGELFF. CDR3 DNA sequence: TGTGCTAGCAGCCTGGGACAGGGGGCGAACACCGGGGAGCTGTTTTTT. The whole variable domain, remainder taken from reference TRBV7-7 and TRBJ2-2, is GAGVSQSPRYKVTKRGQDVTLRCDPISSHATLYWYQQALGQGPEFLTYFNYEAQPDKSGLPSDRFSAERPEGSISTLTIQRTEQRDSAMYRCASSLGQGANTGELFFGEGSRLTVL.

The genes are TRBV6-5 and TRBJ2-1, with TRBD1 matching 8 bases. V was clipped by 4 bases and J by 1 base; unmatched bases: 6. Germline CDR1 and CDR2: MNHEY and SVGAGI. The CDR3 has 16 amino acids. CDR3 coding DNA: TGTGCCAGCAGTTCTCCAGGGGGCTTATCCTACAATGAGCAGTTCTTC. It is translated as CASSSPGGLSYNEQFF.

The V gene is TRBV16, the J gene TRBJ1-2; a weak D match, TRBD1 (6 bases). The CDR3 runs to 15 residues. Germline assignment: CDR1 KGHSY and CDR2 FQNENV. Trimming removed 2 bases from V and 6 bases from J, with 16 bases in between. CDR3 amino acids: CASSQEGVPSDGYTF. For the CDR3, the DNA is TGTGCCAGCAGCCAAGAGGGGGTTCCCAGTGATGGCTACACCTTC.